The T cell receptor (beta chain) described here comes from a study of shared clonotypes between healthy human individuals. There are 10 residues in the CDR3. V was shortened by 5 bases and J by 13 bases, with 12 bases between the two germline ends. From germline, CDR1 is SNHLY and CDR2 FYNNEI. Here immunoSEQ multiplex PCR was the method, and the copy in TCRdb shows in-frame clones only, minus some. The sample gives 2.5 million or so clones, just over 90% of which show up once; about 0.13% is in the top ten. Overall study findings and caveats: Unshared clonotypes carried lower generation probabilities than those common to all four donors.

On this clone itself: Its specificity is not known.

The clonotype comes from a man between 18 and 29 years old in good health. Sequencing was done on a sample of naive CD4+ T cells sorted from blood. Stated subset: CD45RA+ positively selected. V usage is TRBV2 and J usage is TRBJ2-7; D tentatively reads TRBD1 or TRBD2 (5 bases each). The CDR3 spells CASSSPGPYF. The CDR3 region has the DNA TGTGCCAGCAGTTCACCGGGACCCTACTTC.